This T cell receptor (beta chain) derives from a study of PD-L1 blockade in urothelial cancer. Study as a whole: Typically, measured as a median, blood samples had 141,255 T cells.

Clones were sequenced by immunoSEQ multiplex PCR, and TCRdb holds only the in-frame ones, with some missing. The data show tens of thousands of clones, approximately 86% seen once. The germline gives CDR1 SGHRS, CDR2 YFSETQ. The V gene end was trimmed by 4 bases and the J gene end by 2 bases; junction bases not matched to a gene: 4. The CDR3 has 14 residues. Time point described: peripheral blood 6 weeks after treatment start. The cohort comprised individuals with locally advanced or metastatic urothelial carcinoma. Pretreatment and on-treatment samples were taken, numbering 1 to 8 per patient. The study's findings and limits: Patients with below-median pretreatment blood clonality survived longer.

For this clone: Its target is unknown.

The source is a man aged 60 to 75 with urothelial cancer. This chain uses TRBV5-1 with TRBJ2-7, with TRBD2 matching over 9 bases. The sequencing used PBMCs, collected around atezolizumab (anti-PD-L1) treatment. CDR3 amino acids: CASSVAGVPYEQYF. CDR3 bases: TGCGCCAGCAGCGTAGCGGGAGTCCCCTACGAGCAGTACTTC.